This T cell receptor beta chain derives from a study of T cells in Graves' hyperthyroidism and ophthalmopathy. Notes on the study in general: Through a model of 13 V-J features, ophthalmopathy was separated from stable hyperthyroidism.

This clonotype was counted ten times or more. What it recognizes is unknown. Amplification yielded TCR beta CDR3 regions, with RNA transcripts as the source. The TCR CDR3 first-round RT-PCR relied on the HTBI primer set. TCRdb re-called the multiplex PCR reads through MiXCR, storing one row per CDR3 protein. The sample contains under 550,000 distinct CDR3 sequences, about an eighth of which appear only once. Material: blood. This sequence was found in a woman aged 18-29 years with Graves' hyperthyroidism.

Here the CDR3 DNA reads TGCGCCAGCAGCTTGTACCAGGGCGAATCCTACGAGCAGTACTTC. This sequence encodes CASSLYQGESYEQYF. The rearrangement links TRBV5-1 to TRBJ2-7, with a tentative D call TRBD1 (5 bases). CDR1 and CDR2 (germline): SGHRS, YFSETQ. The CDR3 consists of 15 residues. Trimming shortened V by 1 base and J by 1 base, and 12 bases separated the two germline ends.